Listed below are T cell receptor beta chains from one sample, sequenced in a study of response to subunit inactivated influenza vaccine. TCRdb reprocessed the RT-PCR reads via MiXCR and lists one record per CDR3 protein. The data show hundreds of thousands of distinct CDR3 sequences, with about a fifth seen just once and roughly 11% held by the top ten. The material was PBMCs from blood, obtained 5 to 6 days after vaccination. All receptors derive from a man in his fifties who received an inactivated influenza vaccine. The CDR3 runs from the conserved cysteine through the conserved F or W. The order of the fields is V gene, D gene, clone size, J gene, CDR3 DNA, CDR3 protein. The D gene is left open where the match is weak. Clone size is not always given. Where it is, it says once, few, many or a class for expanded clones.

V: TRBV20-1; D: TRBD1; size: -; J: TRBJ1-4; DNA: TGCAGTGCTAGTCAGGGGGCGAATGAAAAACTGTTTTTT; CDR3: CSASQGANEKLFF
V: TRBV7-9; D: -; size: few; J: TRBJ2-3; DNA: TGTGCCAGCAGCAATTCAGATACGCAGTATTTT; CDR3: CASSNSDTQYF
V: TRBV20-1; D: -; size: many; J: TRBJ2-2; DNA: TGCAGTGCTGGCAGGGACACCGGGGAGCTGTTTTTT; CDR3: CSAGRDTGELFF
V: TRBV11-1; D: -; size: -; J: TRBJ1-1; DNA: TGTGCCAGCAGCCTAACGGGCAGGTCGACGGGTCCGAACACTGAAGCTTTCTTT; CDR3: CASSLTGRSTGPNTEAFF
V: TRBV11-2; D: TRBD1; size: -; J: TRBJ2-1; DNA: TGTGCCAGCAGCTTTACGTACCGGGACAGCCGGTTGGCCTACAATGAGCAGTTCTTC; CDR3: CASSFTYRDSRLAYNEQFF
V: TRBV11-2; D: -; size: once; J: TRBJ1-6; DNA: TGTGCCAGCAGCGCGTCCAGTACATCACCCCTCCACTTT; CDR3: CASSASSTSPLHF
V: TRBV12-3/TRBV12-4; D: -; size: few; J: TRBJ2-3; DNA: TGTGCCAGCAGTTCCTACTCATCTTCCACGCAGTATTTT; CDR3: CASSSYSSSTQYF
V: TRBV9; D: -; size: -; J: TRBJ1-1; DNA: TGTGCCAGCAGCGTAGGTGCGGGGTCGAACACTGAAGCTTTCTTT; CDR3: CASSVGAGSNTEAFF
V: TRBV12-3/TRBV12-4; D: -; size: few; J: TRBJ2-5; DNA: TGTGCCAGCACCCCTGGGGGGGGCTGGCAAGAGACCCAGTACTTC; CDR3: CASTPGGGWQETQYF
V: TRBV5-1; D: TRBD1; size: few; J: TRBJ2-1; DNA: TGCGCCAGCAGCTTGGAGGGGGCCCACAATGAGCAGTTCTTC; CDR3: CASSLEGAHNEQFF
V: TRBV7-6; D: TRBD2; size: many; J: TRBJ2-4; DNA: TGTGCCAGCAGCCGACTAGCGGGAGGGGGGGGTACGGAAAACATTCAGTACTTC; CDR3: CASSRLAGGGGTENIQYF
V: TRBV9; D: -; size: few; J: TRBJ2-7; DNA: TGTGCCAGCAGCGTAGATGGAGGGGCGACCTACGAGCAGTACTTC; CDR3: CASSVDGGATYEQYF
V: TRBV7-8; D: -; size: few; J: TRBJ2-7; DNA: TGTGCCAGCAGCTCCCAGAGAGTTTCCTACGAGCAGTACTTC; CDR3: CASSSQRVSYEQYF